Each of the 18 T cell receptor beta chains below was sequenced from the same sample in a study of OX40 agonist ivuxolimab in advanced cancers. Data came from immunoSEQ multiplex PCR; TCRdb stores just in-frame clones and leaves some out. The table lists some 49,000 clones, about 79% of them singletons. This sample comprised CD4+ or CD8+ T cells sorted from blood, obtained in a trial of the OX40 agonist ivuxolimab. The receptors derive from an adult with an advanced solid tumor such as melanoma, head and neck, liver or kidney cancer.

This rearrangement joins TRBV5-5 to TRBJ2-3, with D tentatively TRBD2 (6 bases). V lost 0 bases to trimming and J lost 1 base, with 9 bases between them. The CDR3 consists of 15 residues. The germline CDR1 and CDR2 sequences are SGHKS and YYEKEE (reference sequence). The CDR3 here is CASSLVIAGTDTQYF. In nucleotides, the CDR3 is TGTGCCAGCAGCTTGGTTATAGCGGGCACAGATACGCAGTATTTT.

The rearrangement uses TRBV9 and TRBJ2-7, with TRBD1 identical over 8 bases. This CDR3 region has 12 residues. Trimming at V came to 0 bases and at J to 7 bases, leaving 0 bases not matched to a gene. Looked up from germline, CDR1 is SGDLS and CDR2 is YYNGEE. The chain's CDR3 is CASSVDRGEQYF. DNA of the CDR3: TGTGCCAGCAGCGTAGACAGGGGGGAGCAGTACTTC. Drawing the rest from reference TRBV9 and TRBJ2-7, the complete variable domain is DSGVTQTPKHLITATGQRVTLRCSPRSGDLSVYWYQQSLDQGLQFLIQYYNGEERAKGNILERFSAQQFPDLHSELNLSSLELGDSALYFCASSVDRGEQYFGPGTRLTVT.

This sequence joins TRBV2 and TRBJ1-1; D not resolved. Trimming cost V 2 bases and J 4 bases, with 14 bases left between them. The CDR3 covers 15 residues. The germline V gene has CDR1 SNHLY and CDR2 FYNNEI. CDR3 nucleotide sequence: TGTGCCAGCAGTGAAAGAGATGGGCAGACCACTGAAGCTTTCTTT. This translates into CASSERDGQTTEAFF.

This clone was recorded only once. The V call is TRBV10-3, the J call TRBJ1-1; the D is unclear. V lost 0 bases, J lost 10 bases, and 12 bases lay in between. The CDR3 is 13 residues long. Germline loops: CDR1 ENHRY, CDR2 SYGVKD. The CDR3 DNA reads as TGTGCCATCAGTGAGTCGAACGACTGGGTAGCTTTCTTT. Amino acids: CAISESNDWVAFF.

V gene TRBV18 combines with J gene TRBJ1-2; 12 bases map to TRBD1. Germline CDR1 and CDR2: KGHSH and LQKENI. CDR3 length equals 15 residues. The trim removed 8 bases at V and 4 bases at J, leaving 8 bases unmatched. CDR3 bases: TGTGCCAGCCGGCGTGGGACAGGGGGCGTCTATGGCTACACCTTC. Its translation: CASRRGTGGVYGYTF.

The gene calls are TRBV5-6 and TRBJ2-7; D unclear. The CDR3 covers 13 residues. Germline CDR1 is SGHDT and CDR2 is YYEEEE. Trimming took 4 bases from V and 0 from J, leaving 8 bases between them. This chain's CDR3 is CASSRTRSYEQYF. The CDR3, as DNA: TGTGCCAGCAGCCGGACCCGCTCCTACGAGCAGTACTTC.

The chain couples TRBV11-2 to TRBJ2-1; 12 nucleotides align to TRBD2. The CDR3 length is 15 residues. Germline loops: CDR1 SGHAT, CDR2 FQNNGV. The V and J ends lost 4 bases and 5 bases, in that order; junction bases with no gene match: 3. The CDR3 nucleotides read TGTGCCAGCAGCTCACTAGCGGGAGGTCACAATGAGCAGTTCTTC. This encodes CASSSLAGGHNEQFF. The complete variable domain, with remaining parts taken from reference TRBV11-2 and TRBJ2-1, reads EAGVAQSPRYKIIEKRQSVAFWCNPISGHATLYWYQQILGQGPKLLIQFQNNGVVDDSQLPKDRFSAERLKGVDSTLKIQPAKLEDSAVYLCASSSLAGGHNEQFFGPGTRLTVL.

The rearrangement joins TRBV30 to TRBJ2-5; D remains unclear. Germline CDR1 GTSNPN, CDR2 SVGIG (reference sequence). The CDR3 runs 13 residues. Trimming removed 4 bases at V and 7 bases at J, with 16 bases between. Here the CDR3 DNA reads TGTGCCTGGATTAGACTTAGGTCTGGGACCCAGTACTTC. This gives the protein CAWIRLRSGTQYF.

This clone was seen once. This chain joins TRBV7-9 and TRBJ1-4, with no clear D. The CDR3 is 16 amino acids. The germline gives CDR1 SEHNR, CDR2 FQNEAQ (reference sequence). The V end was cut by 5 bases, the J end by 7 bases, with 20 bases between. The CDR3 protein is CASSARRTGSGEKLFF. The CDR3 DNA reads as TGTGCCAGCAGCGCCCGCAGGACTGGTTCGGGTGAAAAACTGTTTTTT.

The sample holds a few counts of this clone. The chain recombines TRBV4-3 with TRBJ2-7, with TRBD2 matching over 10 bases. The V and J ends lost 4 bases and 3 bases, in that order; junction bases with no gene match: 6. The V gene's germline CDR1 is LGHNA and CDR2 YSLEER. The CDR3 is 15 amino acids. CDR3 loop: CASSRGLAADYEQYF. In nucleotides, the CDR3 is TGCGCCAGCAGCCGTGGACTAGCGGCCGACTACGAGCAGTACTTC.

The V and J genes are TRBV6-1 and TRBJ2-2; D might be TRBD2 (5 bases). CDR1 and CDR2 (germline): MNHNS, SASEGT. V gave up 5 bases and J gave up 5 bases, with 9 bases separating them. The CDR3 spans 13 residues. The DNA of the CDR3 is TGTGCCAGCAGTACACAGCGGACCGGGGAGCTGTTTTTT. Translated: CASSTQRTGELFF.

V usage is TRBV7-2 and J usage is TRBJ2-2; TRBD2 matches at 8 bases. With 3 bases clipped from V and 4 bases from J, the junction kept 7 bases outside the gene matches. From germline, CDR1 is SGHTA and CDR2 FQGNSA. The CDR3 has 16 residues. CDR3 amino acids: CASSFSAGVPTGELFF. The CDR3 DNA reads as TGTGCCAGCAGCTTTTCAGCGGGAGTTCCCACCGGGGAGCTGTTTTTT.

The V gene is TRBV7-9, the J gene TRBJ1-6, with no clear D. This CDR3 contains 15 residues. With 4 bases removed from V and 5 bases from J, the gap between germline ends came to 12 bases. The germline gives CDR1 SEHNR, CDR2 FQNEAQ (reference sequence). The CDR3 is CASSSPAVNNSPLHF. CDR3 bases: TGTGCCAGCAGCTCCCCCGCAGTAAATAATTCACCCCTCCACTTT.

In this sample, this clone is medium-sized. The rearrangement links TRBV25-1 to TRBJ1-1; D call uncertain. The CDR3 covers 13 residues. Deletions cut 6 bases from V and 4 bases from J, with 12 bases between. Looked up from germline, CDR1 is MGHDK and CDR2 is SYGVNS. The CDR3 DNA sequence: TGTGCCAGCAGAGTAGGAGGGAGCACTGAAGCTTTCTTT. Its translation is CASRVGGSTEAFF.

The V gene is TRBV5-6, the J gene TRBJ2-3; D is undetermined. CDR3 length: 13 amino acids. The germline gives CDR1 SGHDT, CDR2 YYEEEE. V shed 5 bases and J shed 2 bases, with 9 bases lying between them. The CDR3 DNA sequence: TGTGCCAGCAGTTTGACGTACACAGATACGCAGTATTTT. It encodes CASSLTYTDTQYF.

The rearrangement uses TRBV7-9 and TRBJ1-2, with 7 bases matching TRBD1. This CDR3 is built from 15 residues. CDR1 and CDR2 from the germline V gene are SEHNR and FQNEAQ (reference sequence). J lost 8 bases, V lost 3 bases, and 12 bases had no gene match. The CDR3 bases are TGTGCCAGCAGCTTGTCATCCGGCCGGACAGGCGGCTACACCTTC. Translated, it gives CASSLSSGRTGGYTF.

This clone was found a few times. The chain joins TRBV18 to TRBJ2-7; no definite D call. CDR3 length: 13 residues. V was trimmed by 0 bases and J by 6 bases, leaving 9 bases between them. The germline gives CDR1 KGHSH, CDR2 LQKENI. The CDR3 loop is CASSPPAVPEQYF. The CDR3 region has the DNA TGTGCCAGCTCACCACCTGCGGTCCCCGAGCAGTACTTC.

The rearrangement links TRBV29-1 to TRBJ2-3; TRBD2 agrees at 13 bases. This CDR3 region has 15 residues. The germline gives CDR1 SQVTM, CDR2 ANQGSEA. The junction had 1 base not matched to a gene; V was cut back by 1 base and J by 3 bases. The CDR3 DNA reads as TGCAGCGTTGAAGGACTAGCGGGAGGAACAGATACGCAGTATTTT. It specifies CSVEGLAGGTDTQYF.